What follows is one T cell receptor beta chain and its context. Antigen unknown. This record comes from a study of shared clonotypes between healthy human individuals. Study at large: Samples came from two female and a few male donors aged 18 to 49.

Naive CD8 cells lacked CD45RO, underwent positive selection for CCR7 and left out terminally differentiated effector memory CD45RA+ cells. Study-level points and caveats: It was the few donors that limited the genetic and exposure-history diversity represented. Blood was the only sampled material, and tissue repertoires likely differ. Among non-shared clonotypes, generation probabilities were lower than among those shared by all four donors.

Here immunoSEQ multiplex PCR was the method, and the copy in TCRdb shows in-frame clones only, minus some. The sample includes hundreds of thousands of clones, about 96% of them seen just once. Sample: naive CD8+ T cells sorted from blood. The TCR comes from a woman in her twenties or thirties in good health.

The CDR3 sequence: CASKTTENTEAFF. The DNA for the CDR3 is TGTGCCAGCAAGACGACAGAAAACACTGAAGCTTTCTTT. V gene TRBV7-9 combines with J gene TRBJ1-1; D possibly corresponds to TRBD1 (5 bases). Germline V gene lookup returns CDR1 SEHNR and CDR2 FQNEAQ (reference sequence). V was cut by 7 bases and J by 2 bases, with 11 bases left in between. The CDR3 runs 13 residues.